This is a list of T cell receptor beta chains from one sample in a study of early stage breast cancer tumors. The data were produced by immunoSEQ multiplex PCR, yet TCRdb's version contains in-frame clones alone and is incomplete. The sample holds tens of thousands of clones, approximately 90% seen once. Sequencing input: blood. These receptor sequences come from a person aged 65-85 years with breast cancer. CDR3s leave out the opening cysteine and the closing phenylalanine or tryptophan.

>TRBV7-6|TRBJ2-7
ASSSSGNGYEQY
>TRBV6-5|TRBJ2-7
ASSYTRDAPQY
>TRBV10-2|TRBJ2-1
ASRRSAVYNEQF
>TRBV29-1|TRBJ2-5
SVEPGSETQY
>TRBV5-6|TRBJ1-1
ASSSLGVGRNTEAF
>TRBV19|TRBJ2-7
ASSLQDGDSYEQY
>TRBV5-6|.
ASSLHSLTYEQY
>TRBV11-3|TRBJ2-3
ASSLAAGGPVDTQY
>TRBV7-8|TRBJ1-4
ASSLTRAPNEKLF
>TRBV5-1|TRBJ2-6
ASSLSSGYSGANVLT
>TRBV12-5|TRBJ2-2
ASGSTGLAGNTGELF
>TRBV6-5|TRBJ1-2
ASSLTGFEGYT
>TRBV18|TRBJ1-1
ASCDVPGNTEAF
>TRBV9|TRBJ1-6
ASSGGSFNSPLH
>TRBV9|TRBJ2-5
ASSGQRSETQY
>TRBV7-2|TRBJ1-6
ASSPIGQGASPLH
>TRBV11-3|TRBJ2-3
ASSLGLAGANTQY
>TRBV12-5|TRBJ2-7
ASGLETGEQY
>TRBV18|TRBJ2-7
ASSPPTGGSYEQY
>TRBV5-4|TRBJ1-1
ASSSFDRVPEAF
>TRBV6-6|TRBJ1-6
ASKLTGWSPLH
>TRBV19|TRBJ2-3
ASSRGEVSDTQY
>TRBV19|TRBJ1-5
ASAGTGGQPQH
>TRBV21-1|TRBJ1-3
ASSKAPQTLPGNTIY
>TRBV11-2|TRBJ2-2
ASSWGRAGELF
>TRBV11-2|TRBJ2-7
ASSRDGSSYEQY
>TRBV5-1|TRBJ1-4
ASSWGGSGADEKLF
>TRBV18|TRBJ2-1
ASSPPGGLVYNEQF
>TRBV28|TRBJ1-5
ASSDTAYSNQPQH
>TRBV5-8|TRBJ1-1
ASSLNRGTEAF
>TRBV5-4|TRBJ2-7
ASSLGTVGVRY
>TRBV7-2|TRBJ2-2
ASSLAGLAASNTGELF
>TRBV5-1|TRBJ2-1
ASSLPQESGGAGEQF
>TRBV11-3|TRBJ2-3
ASSSGQGSTDTQY
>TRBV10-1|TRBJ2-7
ASSVSGSSYEQY
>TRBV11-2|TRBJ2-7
ASSRDTRREQY
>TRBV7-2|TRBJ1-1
ASSLGQAPNTEAF
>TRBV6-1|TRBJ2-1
ASSDDPGQVSYNEQF
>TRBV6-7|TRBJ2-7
ASSFPTGQHEQY
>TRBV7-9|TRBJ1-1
ASSLGAGRPNTEAF
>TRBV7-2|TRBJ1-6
ASSWTGTNSPLH
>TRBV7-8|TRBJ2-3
ASSSPGQGGPDTQY
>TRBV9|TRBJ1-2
ASSVATAPNYGYT
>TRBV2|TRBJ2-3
ASRGTGGADTQY
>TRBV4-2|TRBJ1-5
ASSQVDRNQPQH
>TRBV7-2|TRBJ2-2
ASSLFGTSPGELF
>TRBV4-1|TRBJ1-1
ASSHVGTGKTEAF
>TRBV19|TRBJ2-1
ASSPNRDSYNEQF
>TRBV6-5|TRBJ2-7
ASSYSGLAGREQY
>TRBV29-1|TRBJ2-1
SVSGGAVNEQF
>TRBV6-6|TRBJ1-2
ASSNRGGYT
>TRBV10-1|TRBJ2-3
ASSDGQGADTQY
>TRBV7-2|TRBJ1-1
ASSLKGEGNTEAF
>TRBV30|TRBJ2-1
AWSAQRDRAKF
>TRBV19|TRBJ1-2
ASRLQGNYGYT